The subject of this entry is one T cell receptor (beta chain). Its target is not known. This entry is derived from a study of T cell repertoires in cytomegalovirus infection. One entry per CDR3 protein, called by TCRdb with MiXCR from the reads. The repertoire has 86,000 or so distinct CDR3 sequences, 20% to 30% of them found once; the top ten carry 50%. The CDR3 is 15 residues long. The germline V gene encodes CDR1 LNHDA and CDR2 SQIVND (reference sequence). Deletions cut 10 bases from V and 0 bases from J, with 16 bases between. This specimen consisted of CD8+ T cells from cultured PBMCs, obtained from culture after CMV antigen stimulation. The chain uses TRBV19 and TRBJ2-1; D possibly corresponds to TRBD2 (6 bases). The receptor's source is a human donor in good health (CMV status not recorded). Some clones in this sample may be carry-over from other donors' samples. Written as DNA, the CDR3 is TGTGCCACCCAGGAACTAGCAAGCTCCTACAATGAGCAGTTCTTC. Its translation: CATQELASSYNEQFF.